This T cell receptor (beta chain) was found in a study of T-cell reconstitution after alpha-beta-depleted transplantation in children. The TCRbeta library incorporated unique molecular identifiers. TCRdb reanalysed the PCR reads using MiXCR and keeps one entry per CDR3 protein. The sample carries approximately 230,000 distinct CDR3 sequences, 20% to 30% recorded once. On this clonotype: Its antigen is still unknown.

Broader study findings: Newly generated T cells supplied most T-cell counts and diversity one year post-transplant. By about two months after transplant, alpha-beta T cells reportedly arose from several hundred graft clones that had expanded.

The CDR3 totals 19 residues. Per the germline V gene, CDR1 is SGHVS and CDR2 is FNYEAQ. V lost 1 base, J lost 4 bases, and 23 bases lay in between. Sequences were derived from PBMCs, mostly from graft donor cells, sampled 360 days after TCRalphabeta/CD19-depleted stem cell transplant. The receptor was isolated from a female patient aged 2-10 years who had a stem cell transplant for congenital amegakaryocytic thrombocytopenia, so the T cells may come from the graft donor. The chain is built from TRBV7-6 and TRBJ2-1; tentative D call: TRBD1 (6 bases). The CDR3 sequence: CASSLGVGGYLTTYNEQFF. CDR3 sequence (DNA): TGTGCCAGCAGCTTAGGGGTAGGGGGTTACCTCACCACTTACAATGAGCAGTTCTTC.